The present entry profiles one T cell receptor beta chain with its context. The CDR3 runs 14 residues. From germline, CDR1 is SEHNR and CDR2 FQNEAQ (reference sequence). Trimming left V 2 bases short and J 1 base short, with 8 bases between. This sample is part of a study of T cell responses to AZD1222 COVID-19 vaccine. Libraries were prepared by immunoSEQ multiplex PCR; TCRdb keeps only in-frame clonotypes and omits some of them. The table shows some 160,000 clones, with approximately 93% occurring only once. This TCR was recovered from an adult in good health. Here the sequenced sample was peripheral blood, taken on day 0 of AZD1222 vaccination. The chain has TRBV7-9 and TRBJ1-1; D call uncertain. The CDR3 DNA follows: TGTGCCAGCAGCTTACGGGTCGGGAACACTGAAGCTTTCTTT. It specifies CASSLRVGNTEAFF.